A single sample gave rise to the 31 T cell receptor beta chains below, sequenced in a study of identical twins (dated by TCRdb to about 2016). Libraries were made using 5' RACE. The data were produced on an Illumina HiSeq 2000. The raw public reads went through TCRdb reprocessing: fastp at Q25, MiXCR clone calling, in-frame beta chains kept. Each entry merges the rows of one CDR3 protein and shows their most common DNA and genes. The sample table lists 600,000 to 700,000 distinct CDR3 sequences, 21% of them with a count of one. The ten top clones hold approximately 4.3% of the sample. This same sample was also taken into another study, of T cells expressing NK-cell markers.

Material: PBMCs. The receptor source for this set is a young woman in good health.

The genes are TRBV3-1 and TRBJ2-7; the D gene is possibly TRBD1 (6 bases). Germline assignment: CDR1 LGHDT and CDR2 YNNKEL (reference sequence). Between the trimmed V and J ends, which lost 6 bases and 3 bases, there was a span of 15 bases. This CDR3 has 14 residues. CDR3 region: CASSRGHFDYEQYF. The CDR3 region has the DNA TGTGCCAGCAGTAGGGGACACTTCGACTACGAGCAGTACTTC.

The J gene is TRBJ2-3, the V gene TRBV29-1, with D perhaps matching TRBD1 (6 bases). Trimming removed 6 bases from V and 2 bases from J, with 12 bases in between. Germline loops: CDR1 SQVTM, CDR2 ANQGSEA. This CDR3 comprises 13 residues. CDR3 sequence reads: CSVEAGDTDTQYF. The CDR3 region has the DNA TGCAGCGTCGAGGCAGGGGACACAGATACGCAGTATTTT.

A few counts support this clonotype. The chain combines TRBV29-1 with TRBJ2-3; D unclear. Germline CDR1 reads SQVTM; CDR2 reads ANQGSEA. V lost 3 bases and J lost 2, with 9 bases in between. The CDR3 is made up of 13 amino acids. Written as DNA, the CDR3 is TGCAGCGTTGAGGGCCAGTACACAGATACGCAGTATTTT. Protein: CSVEGQYTDTQYF.

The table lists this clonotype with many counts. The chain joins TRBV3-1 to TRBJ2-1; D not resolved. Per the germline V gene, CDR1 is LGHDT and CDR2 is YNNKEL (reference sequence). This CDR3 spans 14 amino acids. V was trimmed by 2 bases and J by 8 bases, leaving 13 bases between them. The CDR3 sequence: CASSQSRRGHEQFF. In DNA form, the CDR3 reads TGTGCCAGCAGCCAATCTAGGCGAGGTCATGAGCAGTTCTTC.

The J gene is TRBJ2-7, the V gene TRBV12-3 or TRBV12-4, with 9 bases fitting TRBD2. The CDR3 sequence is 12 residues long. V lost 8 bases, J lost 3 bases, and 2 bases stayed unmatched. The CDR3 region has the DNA TGTGCCAGCGGGACTAGCTTCTACGAGCAGTACTTC. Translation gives CASGTSFYEQYF.

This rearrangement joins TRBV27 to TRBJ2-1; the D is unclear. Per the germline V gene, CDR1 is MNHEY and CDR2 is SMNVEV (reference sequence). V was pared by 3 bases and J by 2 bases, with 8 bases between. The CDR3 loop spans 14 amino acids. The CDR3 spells CASSLATPYNEQFF. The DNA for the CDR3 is TGTGCCAGCAGTTTGGCTACCCCCTACAATGAGCAGTTCTTC.

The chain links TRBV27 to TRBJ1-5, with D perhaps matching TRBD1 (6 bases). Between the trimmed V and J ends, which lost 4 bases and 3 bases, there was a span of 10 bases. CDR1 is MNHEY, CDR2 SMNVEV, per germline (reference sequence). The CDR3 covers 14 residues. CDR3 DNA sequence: TGTGCCAGCAGTTCCCGACAGGACAATCAGCCCCAGCATTTT. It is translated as CASSSRQDNQPQHF.

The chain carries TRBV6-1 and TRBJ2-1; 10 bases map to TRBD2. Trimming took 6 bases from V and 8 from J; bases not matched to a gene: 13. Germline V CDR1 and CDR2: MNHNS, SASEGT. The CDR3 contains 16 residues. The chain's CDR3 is CASSISSGGGSDEQFF. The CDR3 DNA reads TGTGCCAGCAGCATATCTAGCGGGGGAGGGTCCGATGAGCAGTTCTTC.

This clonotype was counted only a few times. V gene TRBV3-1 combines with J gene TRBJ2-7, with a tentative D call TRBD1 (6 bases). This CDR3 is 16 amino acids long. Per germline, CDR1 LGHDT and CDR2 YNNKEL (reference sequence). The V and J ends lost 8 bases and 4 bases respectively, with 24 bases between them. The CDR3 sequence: CASSWAGAQGSYEQYF. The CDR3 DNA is TGTGCCAGCTCATGGGCAGGGGCGCAGGGTTCTTACGAGCAGTACTTC.

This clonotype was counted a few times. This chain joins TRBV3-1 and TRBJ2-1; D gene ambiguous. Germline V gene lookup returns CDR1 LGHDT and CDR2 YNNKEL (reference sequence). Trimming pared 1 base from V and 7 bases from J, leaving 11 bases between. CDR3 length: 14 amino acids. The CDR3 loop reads CASSQGGVPNEQFF. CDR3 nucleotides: TGTGCCAGCAGCCAAGGAGGTGTTCCAAATGAGCAGTTCTTC.

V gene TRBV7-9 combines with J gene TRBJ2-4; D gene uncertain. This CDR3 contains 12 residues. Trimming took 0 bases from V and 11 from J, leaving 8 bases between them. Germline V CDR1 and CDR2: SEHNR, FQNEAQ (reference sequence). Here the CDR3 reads CASSLAVTVQYF. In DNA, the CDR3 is TGTGCCAGCAGCTTAGCGGTGACGGTTCAGTACTTC.

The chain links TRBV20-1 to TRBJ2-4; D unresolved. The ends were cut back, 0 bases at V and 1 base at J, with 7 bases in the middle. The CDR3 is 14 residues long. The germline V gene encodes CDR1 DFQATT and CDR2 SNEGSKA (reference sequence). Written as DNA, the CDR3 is TGCAGTGCTAGAGATCTGGAGGCCAAAAACATTCAGTACTTC. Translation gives CSARDLEAKNIQYF.

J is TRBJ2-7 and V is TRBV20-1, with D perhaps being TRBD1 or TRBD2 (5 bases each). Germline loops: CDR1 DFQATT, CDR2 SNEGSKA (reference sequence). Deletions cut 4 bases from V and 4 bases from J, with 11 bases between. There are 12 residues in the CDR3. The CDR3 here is CSATLGEYEQYF. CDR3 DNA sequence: TGCAGTGCTACCTTGGGGGAGTACGAGCAGTACTTC.

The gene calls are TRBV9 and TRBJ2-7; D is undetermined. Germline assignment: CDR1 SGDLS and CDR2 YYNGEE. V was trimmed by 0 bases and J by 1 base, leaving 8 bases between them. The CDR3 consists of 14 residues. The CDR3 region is CASSVDLGSYEQYF. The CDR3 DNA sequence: TGTGCCAGCAGCGTAGATTTGGGGTCCTACGAGCAGTACTTC.

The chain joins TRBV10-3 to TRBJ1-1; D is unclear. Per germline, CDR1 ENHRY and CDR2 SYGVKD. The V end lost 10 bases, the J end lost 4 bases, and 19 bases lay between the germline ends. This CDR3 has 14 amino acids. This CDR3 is CATKGEALGTEAFF. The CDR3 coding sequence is TGTGCCACCAAGGGCGAAGCTTTGGGCACTGAAGCTTTCTTT.

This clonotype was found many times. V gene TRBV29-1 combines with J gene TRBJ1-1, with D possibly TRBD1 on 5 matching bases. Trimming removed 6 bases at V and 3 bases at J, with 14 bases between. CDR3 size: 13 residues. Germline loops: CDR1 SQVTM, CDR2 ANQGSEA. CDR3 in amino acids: CSVVQARDTEAFF. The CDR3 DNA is TGCAGCGTCGTACAGGCCCGGGACACTGAAGCTTTCTTT.

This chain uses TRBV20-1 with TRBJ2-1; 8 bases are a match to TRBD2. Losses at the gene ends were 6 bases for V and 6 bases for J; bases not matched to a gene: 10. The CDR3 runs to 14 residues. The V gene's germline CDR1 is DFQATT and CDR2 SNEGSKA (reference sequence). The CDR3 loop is CSAKSGRNFNEQFF. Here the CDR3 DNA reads TGCAGTGCAAAAAGCGGGAGAAACTTCAATGAGCAGTTCTTC.

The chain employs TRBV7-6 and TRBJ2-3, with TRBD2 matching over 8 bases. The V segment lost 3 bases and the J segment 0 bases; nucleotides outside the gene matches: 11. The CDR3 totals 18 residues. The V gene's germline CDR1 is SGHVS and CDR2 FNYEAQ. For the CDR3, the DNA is TGTGCCAGCAGCTTGAGAGCGGGGGCGGGAAGTAGCACAGATACGCAGTATTTT. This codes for CASSLRAGAGSSTDTQYF.

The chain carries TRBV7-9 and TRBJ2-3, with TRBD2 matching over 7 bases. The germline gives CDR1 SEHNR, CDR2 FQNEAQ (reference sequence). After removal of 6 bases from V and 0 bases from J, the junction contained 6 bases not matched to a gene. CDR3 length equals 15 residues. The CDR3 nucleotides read TGTGCCAGCAGGCCGACTAGCAGTAGCACAGATACGCAGTATTTT. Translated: CASRPTSSSTDTQYF.

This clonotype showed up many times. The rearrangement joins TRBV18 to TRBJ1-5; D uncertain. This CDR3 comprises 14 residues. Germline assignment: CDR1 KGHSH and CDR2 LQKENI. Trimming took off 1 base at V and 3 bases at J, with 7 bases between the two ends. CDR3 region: CASSPLRYNQPQHF. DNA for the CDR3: TGTGCCAGCTCACCACTCCGTTACAATCAGCCCCAGCATTTT.

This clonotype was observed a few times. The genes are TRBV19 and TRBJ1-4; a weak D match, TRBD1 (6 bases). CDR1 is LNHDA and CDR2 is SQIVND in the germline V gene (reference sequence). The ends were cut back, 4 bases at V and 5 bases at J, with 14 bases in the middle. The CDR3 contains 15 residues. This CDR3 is CASSTTNRANEKLFF. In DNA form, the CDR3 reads TGTGCCAGTAGTACCACGAACAGGGCGAATGAAAAACTGTTTTTT.

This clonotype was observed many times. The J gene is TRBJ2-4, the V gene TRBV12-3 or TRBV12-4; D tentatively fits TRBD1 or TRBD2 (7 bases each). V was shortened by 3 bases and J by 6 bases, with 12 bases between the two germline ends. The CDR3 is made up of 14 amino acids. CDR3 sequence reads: CASSFSGGGNIQYF. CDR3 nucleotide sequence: TGTGCCAGCAGTTTCTCAGGGGGGGGAAACATTCAGTACTTC.

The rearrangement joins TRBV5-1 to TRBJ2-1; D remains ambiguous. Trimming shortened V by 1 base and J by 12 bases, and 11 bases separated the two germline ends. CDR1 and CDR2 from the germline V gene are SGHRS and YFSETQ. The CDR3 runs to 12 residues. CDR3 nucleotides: TGCGCCAGCAGCTTGCTGGGCGCGGTGCAGTTCTTC. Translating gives CASSLLGAVQFF.

Here the CDR3 DNA reads TGTGCCAGCAGCAAACCGGGGGACGAAAAGACCCAGTACTTC. This sequence encodes CASSKPGDEKTQYF. The chain uses TRBV27 and TRBJ2-5, with D possibly TRBD2 on 6 matching bases. Germline V gives CDR1 MNHEY, CDR2 SMNVEV (reference sequence). CDR3 size: 14 residues. V was trimmed by 6 bases and J by 6 bases, leaving 17 bases between them.

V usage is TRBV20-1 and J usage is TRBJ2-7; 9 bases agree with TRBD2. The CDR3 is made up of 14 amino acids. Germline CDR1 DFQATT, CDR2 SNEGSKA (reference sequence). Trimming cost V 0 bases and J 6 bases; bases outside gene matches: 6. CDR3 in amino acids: CSARDVAGGFEQYF. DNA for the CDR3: TGCAGTGCTAGAGATGTGGCGGGGGGGTTCGAGCAGTACTTC.

The chain's CDR3 is CACPAGSSYNEQFF. The CDR3 DNA is TGTGCCTGTCCAGCGGGTAGCTCCTACAATGAGCAGTTCTTC. The chain joins TRBV30 to TRBJ2-1; possibly TRBD2 for D (6 bases). The CDR3 is 14 amino acids. Looked up from germline, CDR1 is GTSNPN and CDR2 is SVGIG (reference sequence). V was cut by 6 bases and J by 0 bases, with 12 bases left in between.

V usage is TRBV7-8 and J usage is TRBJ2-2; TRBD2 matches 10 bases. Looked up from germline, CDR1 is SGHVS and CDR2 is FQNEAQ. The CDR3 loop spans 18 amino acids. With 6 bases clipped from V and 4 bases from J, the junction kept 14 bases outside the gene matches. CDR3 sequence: CASRGTLAGLGTTGELFF. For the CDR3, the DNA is TGTGCCAGCAGGGGTACACTAGCGGGGCTGGGGACCACCGGGGAGCTGTTTTTT.

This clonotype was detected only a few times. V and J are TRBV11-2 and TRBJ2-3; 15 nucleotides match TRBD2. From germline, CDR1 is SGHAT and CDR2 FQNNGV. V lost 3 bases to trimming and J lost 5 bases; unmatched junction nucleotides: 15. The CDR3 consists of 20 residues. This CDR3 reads CASSLGAGLAGGPRKDTQYF. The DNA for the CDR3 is TGTGCCAGCAGCTTGGGGGCCGGACTAGCGGGAGGGCCGCGGAAAGATACGCAGTATTTT.

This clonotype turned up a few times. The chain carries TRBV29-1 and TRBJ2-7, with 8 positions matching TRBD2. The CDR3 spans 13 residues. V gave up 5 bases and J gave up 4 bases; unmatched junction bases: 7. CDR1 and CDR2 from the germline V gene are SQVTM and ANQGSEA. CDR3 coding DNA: TGCAGCGTTCCCCGGACTAGCCGATACGAGCAGTACTTC. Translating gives CSVPRTSRYEQYF.

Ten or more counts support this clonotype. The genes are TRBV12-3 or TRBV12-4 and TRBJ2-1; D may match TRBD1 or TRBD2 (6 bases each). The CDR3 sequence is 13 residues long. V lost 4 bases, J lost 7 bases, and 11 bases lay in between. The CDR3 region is CASSWPGANEQFF. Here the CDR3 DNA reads TGTGCCAGCAGTTGGCCGGGGGCGAATGAGCAGTTCTTC.

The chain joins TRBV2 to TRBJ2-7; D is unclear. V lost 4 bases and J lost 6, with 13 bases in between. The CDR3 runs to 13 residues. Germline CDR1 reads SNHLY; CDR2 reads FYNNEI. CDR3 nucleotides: TGTGCCAGCAGTGGAACATTCTGGGGCGAGCAGTACTTC. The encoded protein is CASSGTFWGEQYF.